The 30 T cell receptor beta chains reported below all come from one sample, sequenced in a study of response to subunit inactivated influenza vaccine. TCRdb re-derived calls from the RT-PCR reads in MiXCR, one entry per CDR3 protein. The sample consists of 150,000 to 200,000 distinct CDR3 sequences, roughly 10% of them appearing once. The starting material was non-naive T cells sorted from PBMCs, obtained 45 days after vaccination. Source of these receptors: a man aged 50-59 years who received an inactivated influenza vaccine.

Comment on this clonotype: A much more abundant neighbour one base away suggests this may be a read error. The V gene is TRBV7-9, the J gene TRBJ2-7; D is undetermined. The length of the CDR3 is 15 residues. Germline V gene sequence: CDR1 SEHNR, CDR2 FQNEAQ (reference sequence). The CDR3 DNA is TGTGCCAGCGGCTTACCTTCACACTCCTCCTACAAGCAGTACTTC. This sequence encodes CASGLPSHSSYKQYF.

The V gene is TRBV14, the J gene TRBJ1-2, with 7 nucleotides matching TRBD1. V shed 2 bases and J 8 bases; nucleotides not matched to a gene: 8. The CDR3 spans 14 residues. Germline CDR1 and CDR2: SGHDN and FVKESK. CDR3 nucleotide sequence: TGTGCCAGCAGCCAACTCGACAGGGTAAAAGGCTACACCTTC. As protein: CASSQLDRVKGYTF.

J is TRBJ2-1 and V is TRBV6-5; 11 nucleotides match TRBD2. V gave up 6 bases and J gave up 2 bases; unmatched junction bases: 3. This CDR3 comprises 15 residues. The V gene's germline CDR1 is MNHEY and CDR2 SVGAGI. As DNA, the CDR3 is TGTGCCAGCAGATTGACTAGCGGGACCTACAATGAGCAGTTCTTC. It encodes CASRLTSGTYNEQFF.

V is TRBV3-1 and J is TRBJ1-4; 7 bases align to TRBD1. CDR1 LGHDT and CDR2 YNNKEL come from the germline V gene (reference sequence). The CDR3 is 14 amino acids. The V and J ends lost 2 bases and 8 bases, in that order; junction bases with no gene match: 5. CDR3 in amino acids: CASSQRQGREKLFF. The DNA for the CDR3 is TGTGCCAGCAGCCAAAGACAGGGTAGAGAAAAACTGTTTTTT. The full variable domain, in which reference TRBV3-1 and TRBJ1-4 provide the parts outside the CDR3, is DTAVSQTPKYLVTQMGNDKSIKCEQNLGHDTMYWYKQDSKKFLKIMFSYNNKELIINETVPNRFSPKSPDKAHLNLHINSLELGDSAVYFCASSQRQGREKLFFGSGTQLSVL.

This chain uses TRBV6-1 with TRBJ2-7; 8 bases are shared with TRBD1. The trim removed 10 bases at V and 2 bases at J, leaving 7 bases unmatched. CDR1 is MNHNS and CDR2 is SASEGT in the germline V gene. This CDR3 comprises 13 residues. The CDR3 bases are TGTGCCACGTGGTACAGGGGGGCCTACGAGCAGTACTTC. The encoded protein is CATWYRGAYEQYF.

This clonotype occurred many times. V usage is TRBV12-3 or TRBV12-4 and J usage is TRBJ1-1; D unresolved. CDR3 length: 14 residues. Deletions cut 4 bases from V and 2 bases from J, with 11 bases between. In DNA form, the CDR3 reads TGTGCCAGCAGTTCAAGACGGGGAAACACTGAAGCTTTCTTT. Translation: CASSSRRGNTEAFF.

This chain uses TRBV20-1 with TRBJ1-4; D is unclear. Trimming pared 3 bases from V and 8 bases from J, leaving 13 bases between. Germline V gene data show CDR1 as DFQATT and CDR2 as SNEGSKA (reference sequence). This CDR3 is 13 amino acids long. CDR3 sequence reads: CSASRAQEEKLFF. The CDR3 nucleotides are TGCAGTGCTAGCCGGGCCCAGGAGGAAAAACTGTTTTTT.

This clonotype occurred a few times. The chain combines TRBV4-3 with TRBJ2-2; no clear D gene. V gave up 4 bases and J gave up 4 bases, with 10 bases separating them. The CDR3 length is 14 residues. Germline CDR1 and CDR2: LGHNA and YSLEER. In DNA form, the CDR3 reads TGCGCCAGCAGCCTAGACGCGCTCACCGGGGAGCTGTTTTTT. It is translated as CASSLDALTGELFF.

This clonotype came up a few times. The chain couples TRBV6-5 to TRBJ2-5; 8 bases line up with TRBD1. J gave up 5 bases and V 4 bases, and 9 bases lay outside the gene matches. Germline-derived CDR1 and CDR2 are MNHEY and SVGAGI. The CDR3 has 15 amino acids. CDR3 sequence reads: CASSLGTGRFETQYF. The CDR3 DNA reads TGTGCCAGCAGTTTGGGGACAGGTAGATTCGAGACCCAGTACTTC.

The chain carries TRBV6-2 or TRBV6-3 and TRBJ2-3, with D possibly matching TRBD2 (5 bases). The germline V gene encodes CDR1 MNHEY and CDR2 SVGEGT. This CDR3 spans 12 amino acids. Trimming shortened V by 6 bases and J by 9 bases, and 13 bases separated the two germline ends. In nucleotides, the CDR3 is TGTGCCAGCAGCTTTGGGGAGAACACGCAGTATTTT. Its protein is CASSFGENTQYF.

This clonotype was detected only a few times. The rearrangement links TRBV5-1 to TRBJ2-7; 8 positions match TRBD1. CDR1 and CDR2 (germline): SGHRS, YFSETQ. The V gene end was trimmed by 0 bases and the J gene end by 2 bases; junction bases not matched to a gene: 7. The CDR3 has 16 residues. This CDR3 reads CASSLERTGITYEQYF. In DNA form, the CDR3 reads TGCGCCAGCAGCTTGGAGCGGACAGGGATAACCTACGAGCAGTACTTC. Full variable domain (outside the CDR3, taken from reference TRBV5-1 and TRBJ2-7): KAGVTQTPRYLIKTRGQQVTLSCSPISGHRSVSWYQQTPGQGLQFLFEYFSETQRNKGNFPGRFSGRQFSNSRSEMNVSTLELGDSALYLCASSLERTGITYEQYFGPGTRLTVT.

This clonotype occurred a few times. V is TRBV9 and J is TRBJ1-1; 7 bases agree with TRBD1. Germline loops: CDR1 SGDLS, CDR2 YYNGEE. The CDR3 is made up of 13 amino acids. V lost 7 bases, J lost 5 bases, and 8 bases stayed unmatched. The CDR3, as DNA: TGTGCCAGCGGAGGGGGCGGAAAGACTGAAGCTTTCTTT. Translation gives CASGGGGKTEAFF.

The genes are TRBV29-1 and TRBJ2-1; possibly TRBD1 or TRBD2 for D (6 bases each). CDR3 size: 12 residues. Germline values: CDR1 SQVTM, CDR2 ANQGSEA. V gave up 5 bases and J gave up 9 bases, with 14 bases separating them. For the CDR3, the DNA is TGCAGCGTTTCTGAGGGGGGCGGTGAGCAGTTCTTC. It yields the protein CSVSEGGGEQFF.

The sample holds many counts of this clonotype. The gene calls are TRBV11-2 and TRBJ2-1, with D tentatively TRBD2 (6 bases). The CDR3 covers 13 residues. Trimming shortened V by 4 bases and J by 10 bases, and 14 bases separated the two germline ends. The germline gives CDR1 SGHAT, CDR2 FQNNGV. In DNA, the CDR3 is TGTGCCAGCAGCTATAGTGGCGGAGGGGAGCAGTTCTTC. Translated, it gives CASSYSGGGEQFF.

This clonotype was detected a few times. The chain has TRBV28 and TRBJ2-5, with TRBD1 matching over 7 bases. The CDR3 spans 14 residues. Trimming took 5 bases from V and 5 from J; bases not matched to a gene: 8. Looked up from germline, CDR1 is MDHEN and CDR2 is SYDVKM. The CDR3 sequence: CASSQDRVGETQYF. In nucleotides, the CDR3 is TGTGCCAGCAGTCAAGACAGGGTTGGCGAGACCCAGTACTTC.

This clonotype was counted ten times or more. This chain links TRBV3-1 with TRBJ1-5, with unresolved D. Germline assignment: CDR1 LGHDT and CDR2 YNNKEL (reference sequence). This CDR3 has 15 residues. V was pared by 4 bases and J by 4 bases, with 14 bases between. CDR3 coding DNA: TGTGCCAGCAGCCTAGGACGTGCAGCTAATCAGCCCCAGCATTTT. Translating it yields CASSLGRAANQPQHF. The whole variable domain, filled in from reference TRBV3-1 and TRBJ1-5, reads DTAVSQTPKYLVTQMGNDKSIKCEQNLGHDTMYWYKQDSKKFLKIMFSYNNKELIINETVPNRFSPKSPDKAHLNLHINSLELGDSAVYFCASSLGRAANQPQHFGDGTRLSIL.

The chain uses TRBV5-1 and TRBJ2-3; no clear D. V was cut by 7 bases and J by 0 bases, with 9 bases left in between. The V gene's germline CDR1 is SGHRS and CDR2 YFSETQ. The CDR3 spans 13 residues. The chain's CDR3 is CASRRASTDTQYF. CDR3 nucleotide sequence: TGCGCCAGCCGTAGAGCTAGCACAGATACGCAGTATTTT.

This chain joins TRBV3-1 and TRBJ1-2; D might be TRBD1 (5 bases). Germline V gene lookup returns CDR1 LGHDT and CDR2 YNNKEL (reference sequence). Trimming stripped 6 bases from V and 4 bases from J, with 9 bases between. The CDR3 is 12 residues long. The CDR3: CASSTDSYGYTF. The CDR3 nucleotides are TGTGCCAGCAGTACAGACAGCTATGGCTACACCTTC.

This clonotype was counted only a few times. CDR3 region: CASSSLQGGTGELFF. The CDR3 DNA follows: TGTGCCAGCAGCTCTCTACAGGGGGGCACCGGGGAGCTGTTTTTT. This chain uses TRBV7-2 with TRBJ2-2, with 8 positions matching TRBD1. V trimming: 4 bases; J trimming: 4 bases; junction bases outside the gene matches: 5. The CDR3 is 15 residues long. Germline V gene sequence: CDR1 SGHTA, CDR2 FQGNSA.

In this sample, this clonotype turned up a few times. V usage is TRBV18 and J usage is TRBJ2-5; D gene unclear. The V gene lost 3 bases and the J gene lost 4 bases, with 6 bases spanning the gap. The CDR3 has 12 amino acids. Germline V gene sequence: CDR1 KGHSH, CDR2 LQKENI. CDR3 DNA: TGTGCCAGCTCACCGAGAAGAGAGACCCAGTACTTC. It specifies CASSPRRETQYF. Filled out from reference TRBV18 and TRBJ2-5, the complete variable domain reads NAGVMQNPRHLVRRRGQEARLRCSPMKGHSHVYWYRQLPEEGLKFMVYLQKENIIDESGMPKERFSAEFPKEGPSILRIQQVVRGDSAAYFCASSPRRETQYFGPGTRLLVL.

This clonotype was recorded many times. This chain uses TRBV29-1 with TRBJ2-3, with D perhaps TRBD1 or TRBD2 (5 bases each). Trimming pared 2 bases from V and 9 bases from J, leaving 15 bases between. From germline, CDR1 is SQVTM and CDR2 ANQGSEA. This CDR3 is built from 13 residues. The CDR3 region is CSVESPGRQTQYF. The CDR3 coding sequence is TGCAGCGTTGAATCTCCGGGACGGCAGACGCAGTATTTT.

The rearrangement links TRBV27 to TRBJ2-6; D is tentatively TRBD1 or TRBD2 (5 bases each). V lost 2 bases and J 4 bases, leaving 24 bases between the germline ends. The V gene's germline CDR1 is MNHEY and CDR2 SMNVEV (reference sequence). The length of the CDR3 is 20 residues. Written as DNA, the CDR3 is TGTGCCAGCAGTTTAATTGGAATTGGGACGACCGCTTACGGGGCCAACGTCCTGACTTTC. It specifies CASSLIGIGTTAYGANVLTF.

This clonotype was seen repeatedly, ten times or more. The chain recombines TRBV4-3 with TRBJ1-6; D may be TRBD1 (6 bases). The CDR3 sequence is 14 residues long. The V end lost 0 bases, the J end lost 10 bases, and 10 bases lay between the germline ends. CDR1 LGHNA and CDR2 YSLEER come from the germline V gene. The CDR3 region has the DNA TGCGCCAGCAGCCAAGAGGGGGGGCGGTCACCCCTCCACTTT. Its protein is CASSQEGGRSPLHF.

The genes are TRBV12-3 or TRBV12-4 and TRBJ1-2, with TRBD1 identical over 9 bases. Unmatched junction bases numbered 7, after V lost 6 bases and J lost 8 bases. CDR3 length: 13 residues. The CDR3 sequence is CASRGDRAGGYTF. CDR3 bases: TGTGCCAGCAGAGGGGACAGGGCAGGCGGCTACACCTTC.

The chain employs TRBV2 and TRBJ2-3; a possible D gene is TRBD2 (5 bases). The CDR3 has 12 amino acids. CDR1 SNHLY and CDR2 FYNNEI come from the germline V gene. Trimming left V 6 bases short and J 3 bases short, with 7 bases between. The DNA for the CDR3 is TGTGCCAGCAGGTGGGAGACAGATACGCAGTATTTT. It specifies CASRWETDTQYF.

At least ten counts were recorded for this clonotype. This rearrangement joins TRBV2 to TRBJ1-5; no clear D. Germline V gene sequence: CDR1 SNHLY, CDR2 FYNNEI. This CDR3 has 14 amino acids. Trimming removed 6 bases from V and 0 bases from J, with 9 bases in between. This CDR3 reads CASRQMNSNQPQHF. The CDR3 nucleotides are TGTGCCAGCAGACAGATGAATAGCAATCAGCCCCAGCATTTT.

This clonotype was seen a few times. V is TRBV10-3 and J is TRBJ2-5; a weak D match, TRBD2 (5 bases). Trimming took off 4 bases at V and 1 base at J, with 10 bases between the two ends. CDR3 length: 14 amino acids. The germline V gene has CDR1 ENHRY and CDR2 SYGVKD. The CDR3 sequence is CAISAAGSQETQYF. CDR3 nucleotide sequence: TGTGCCATCAGTGCGGCGGGTTCCCAAGAGACCCAGTACTTC.

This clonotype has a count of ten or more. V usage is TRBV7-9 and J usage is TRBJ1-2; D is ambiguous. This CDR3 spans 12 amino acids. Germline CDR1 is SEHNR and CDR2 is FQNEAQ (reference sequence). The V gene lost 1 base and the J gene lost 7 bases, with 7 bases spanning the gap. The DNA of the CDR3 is TGTGCCAGCAGCTTAGATGTGGGTGGCTACACCTTC. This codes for CASSLDVGGYTF.

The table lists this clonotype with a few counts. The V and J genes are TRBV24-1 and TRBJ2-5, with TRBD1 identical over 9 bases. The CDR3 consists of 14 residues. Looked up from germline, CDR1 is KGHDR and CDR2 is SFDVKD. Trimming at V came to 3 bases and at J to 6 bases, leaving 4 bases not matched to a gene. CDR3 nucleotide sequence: TGTGCCACCAGTGATCCGGACAGGGGCCAGACCCAGTACTTC. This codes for CATSDPDRGQTQYF.

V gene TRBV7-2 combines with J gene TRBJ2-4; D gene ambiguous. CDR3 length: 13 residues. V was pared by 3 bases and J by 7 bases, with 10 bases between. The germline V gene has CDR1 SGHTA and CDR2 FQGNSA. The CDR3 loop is CASSLKLENIQYF. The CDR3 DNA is TGTGCCAGCAGCTTGAAACTGGAGAACATTCAGTACTTC.